Following are 27 T cell receptor beta chains from one sample sequenced in a study of blood T cell repertoires in COVID-19. Here immunoSEQ multiplex PCR was the method, and the copy in TCRdb shows in-frame clones only, minus some. This table has 200,000 to 250,000 clones, about 86% appearing once. Sequencing was carried out using peripheral blood. Receptors originate from a man aged 18 to 29 with active or convalescent COVID-19.

The chain uses TRBV19 and TRBJ2-1; no clear D gene. This CDR3 region has 13 residues. Germline lookup yields CDR1 LNHDA and CDR2 SQIVND (reference sequence). V shed 4 bases and J shed 9 bases, with 13 bases lying between them. CDR3 nucleotides: TGTGCCAGTAGTAACGCTAGATCCTTTGAGCAGTTCTTC. It specifies CASSNARSFEQFF. Full variable domain (missing parts from reference TRBV19 and TRBJ2-1): DGGITQSPKYLFRKEGQNVTLSCEQNLNHDAMYWYRQDPGQGLRLIYYSQIVNDFQKGDIAEGYSVSREKKESFPLTVTSAQKNPTAFYLCASSNARSFEQFFGPGTRLTVL.

This clone was counted at least ten times. This chain links TRBV5-4 with TRBJ2-3, with TRBD2 as a possible D gene (6 bases). The V gene lost 0 bases and the J gene lost 2 bases, with 10 bases spanning the gap. Looked up from germline, CDR1 is SGHNT and CDR2 is YYREEE (reference sequence). The CDR3 contains 15 residues. The chain's CDR3 is CASSLDGGATDTQYF. The CDR3, as DNA: TGTGCCAGCAGCTTGGACGGGGGAGCCACAGATACGCAGTATTTT.

The chain has TRBV11-2 and TRBJ2-7; D gene unclear. The ends were cut back, 0 bases at V and 4 bases at J, with 4 bases in the middle. The CDR3 is 12 residues long. Germline CDR1 is SGHAT and CDR2 is FQNNGV. CDR3 loop: CASSLDLYEQYF. In nucleotides, the CDR3 is TGTGCCAGCAGCTTAGATCTATACGAGCAGTACTTC. The entire variable domain, with the rest obtained from reference TRBV11-2 and TRBJ2-7, is as follows: EAGVAQSPRYKIIEKRQSVAFWCNPISGHATLYWYQQILGQGPKLLIQFQNNGVVDDSQLPKDRFSAERLKGVDSTLKIQPAKLEDSAVYLCASSLDLYEQYFGPGTRLTVT.

The chain has TRBV14 and TRBJ1-3; D is undetermined. V gave up 1 base and J gave up 4 bases, with 11 bases separating them. This CDR3 is built from 15 residues. CDR1 SGHDN and CDR2 FVKESK come from the germline V gene. CDR3 protein: CASSQVSLEGNTIYF. As DNA, the CDR3 is TGTGCCAGCAGCCAAGTGTCCTTGGAGGGAAACACCATATATTTT.

CDR3 DNA sequence: TGTGCCAGCAGTGAATGGGCGGGAGAGGTCCTTGACAATGAGCAGTTCTTC. Its translation is CASSEWAGEVLDNEQFF. The rearrangement joins TRBV6-1 to TRBJ2-1; 7 bases are a match to TRBD2. Germline values: CDR1 MNHNS, CDR2 SASEGT. V lost 2 bases and J lost 5; bases outside the gene matches: 12. The CDR3 contains 17 residues.

The chain employs TRBV19 and TRBJ2-4; 8 bases are shared with TRBD2. The CDR3 extends over 14 amino acids. The germline V gene has CDR1 LNHDA and CDR2 SQIVND (reference sequence). V lost 3 bases to trimming and J lost 6 bases; unmatched junction nucleotides: 4. CDR3 coding DNA: TGTGCCAGTAGTATGGCGGGGGGCATAAACATTCAGTACTTC. Encoded protein: CASSMAGGINIQYF.

J is TRBJ1-2 and V is TRBV28; D gene ambiguous. The CDR3 is made up of 11 amino acids. Per germline, CDR1 MDHEN and CDR2 SYDVKM. Trimming left V 4 bases short and J 4 bases short, with 4 bases between. CDR3 sequence: CASSSVYGYTF. CDR3 coding DNA: TGTGCCAGCAGTTCGGTCTATGGCTACACCTTC.

This clone was counted a single time. The V call is TRBV30, the J call TRBJ1-4; TRBD1 aligns across 8 bases. The CDR3 covers 12 residues. Germline V gene data show CDR1 as GTSNPN and CDR2 as SVGIG (reference sequence). The junction had 6 bases not matched to a gene; V was cut back by 0 bases and J by 15 bases. The CDR3 coding sequence is TGTGCCTGGAGTGTACAGCTGGACAGGGTGTTTTTT. Its protein product is CAWSVQLDRVFF.

The V and J genes are TRBV6-5 and TRBJ1-1, with a tentative D call TRBD1 (6 bases). The CDR3 runs to 12 residues. Per the germline V gene, CDR1 is MNHEY and CDR2 is SVGAGI. V was shortened by 4 bases and J by 7 bases, with 10 bases between the two germline ends. The DNA of the CDR3 is TGTGCCAGCAGTTCCTCGACAGGTGAAGCTTTCTTT. Encoded protein: CASSSSTGEAFF.

CDR3 sequence reads: CASSFVGGAMGYTF. CDR3 bases: TGTGCCAGCAGCTTCGTAGGGGGGGCTATGGGCTACACCTTC. The chain employs TRBV7-2 and TRBJ1-2; D may be TRBD1 (6 bases). CDR1 SGHTA and CDR2 FQGNSA come from the germline V gene. Trimming pared 3 bases from V and 8 bases from J, leaving 16 bases between. The CDR3 totals 14 residues. Supplemented by reference TRBV7-2 and TRBJ1-2, the full variable domain reads GAGVSQSPSNKVTEKGKDVELRCDPISGHTALYWYRQSLGQGLEFLIYFQGNSAPDKSGLPSDRFSAERTGGSVSTLTIQRTQQEDSAVYLCASSFVGGAMGYTFGSGTRLTVV.

The CDR3 loop reads CASSDTGSYYGYTF. The CDR3 DNA sequence: TGCGCCAGCAGTGACACGGGGTCCTACTATGGCTACACCTTC. This chain joins TRBV5-1 and TRBJ1-2; D remains unclear. The germline V gene encodes CDR1 SGHRS and CDR2 YFSETQ. V lost 5 bases and J lost 3, with 14 bases in between. This CDR3 region has 14 residues.

The chain is built from TRBV11-2 and TRBJ2-7, with 8 bases matching TRBD1. Germline V gene sequence: CDR1 SGHAT, CDR2 FQNNGV. The junction had 11 bases not matched to a gene; V was cut back by 4 bases and J by 0 bases. The CDR3 is made up of 17 amino acids. The CDR3 DNA sequence: TGTGCCAGCAGCTCAACACCGGGACAGGAAACCTCCTACGAGCAGTACTTC. This translates into CASSSTPGQETSYEQYF.

The chain uses TRBV28 and TRBJ2-2; D gene uncertain. Trimming stripped 5 bases from V and 4 bases from J, with 5 bases between. CDR1 and CDR2 from the germline V gene are MDHEN and SYDVKM. The CDR3 loop spans 12 amino acids. CDR3 nucleotides: TGTGCCAGCAGTCGTCGCACCGGGGAGCTGTTTTTT. Its protein is CASSRRTGELFF.

This clone showed up just a few times. V is TRBV7-9 and J is TRBJ1-1; 8 nucleotides align to TRBD1. Trimming took 5 bases from V and 5 from J; bases not matched to a gene: 1. The CDR3 has 12 residues. Per germline, CDR1 SEHNR and CDR2 FQNEAQ (reference sequence). CDR3 sequence reads: CASSQGATEAFF. The CDR3 region has the DNA TGTGCCAGCAGCCAGGGGGCGACTGAAGCTTTCTTT. The whole variable domain, filled in from reference TRBV7-9 and TRBJ1-1, reads DTGVSQNPRHKITKRGQNVTFRCDPISEHNRLYWYRQTLGQGPEFLTYFQNEAQLEKSRLLSDRFSAERPKGSFSTLEIQRTEQGDSAMYLCASSQGATEAFFGQGTRLTVV.

The chain is built from TRBV5-6 and TRBJ2-3; 10 nucleotides agree with TRBD2. CDR3 length: 17 residues. After removal of 4 bases from V and 5 bases from J, the junction contained 13 bases not matched to a gene. Germline CDR1 SGHDT, CDR2 YYEEEE. In DNA form, the CDR3 reads TGTGCCAGCAGCCACGGGCTAGCGGGAGTAATCGGAGATACGCAGTATTTT. Its protein product is CASSHGLAGVIGDTQYF.

This rearrangement joins TRBV12-1 to TRBJ1-4. TRBV12-1 is designated a pseudogene. The CDR3 has 16 residues. The CDR3 bases are TGTGCCAGCAGCCCTGACGGGGTCAGTAGAGATGAAAAACTGTTTTTT. This gives the protein CASSPDGVSRDEKLFF.

CDR3 protein: CASSLGQGIFGYTF. As DNA, the CDR3 is TGTGCCAGCAGCCTGGGACAGGGGATATTTGGCTACACCTTC. The chain couples TRBV27 to TRBJ1-2; 10 nucleotides line up with TRBD1. The germline gives CDR1 MNHEY, CDR2 SMNVEV (reference sequence). The junction had 8 bases not matched to a gene; V was cut back by 6 bases and J by 7 bases. The CDR3 loop spans 14 amino acids.

V and J are TRBV4-1 and TRBJ1-4; D call uncertain. Germline assignment: CDR1 MGHRA and CDR2 YSYEKL. The V end lost 0 bases, the J end lost 6 bases, and 11 bases lay between the germline ends. This CDR3 contains 15 residues. The CDR3 sequence is CASSQEAGIDEKLFF. The DNA of the CDR3 is TGCGCCAGCAGCCAAGAGGCGGGTATAGATGAAAAACTGTTTTTT.

V is TRBV11-3 and J is TRBJ1-1; possible D gene TRBD1, 6 bases. The CDR3 is 14 residues long. Germline assignment: CDR1 SGHNT and CDR2 YENEEA. V was shortened by 4 bases and J by 2 bases, with 11 bases between the two germline ends. The CDR3 here is CASSSDSRNTEAFF. The CDR3 DNA reads TGTGCCAGCAGCTCGGACAGCCGTAACACTGAAGCTTTCTTT.

This rearrangement joins TRBV24-1 to TRBJ1-2; 10 bases are a match to TRBD1. Germline values: CDR1 KGHDR, CDR2 SFDVKD. V was clipped by 3 bases and J by 7 bases; unmatched bases: 13. This CDR3 region has 17 residues. CDR3 protein: CATSDAASGTGVSGYTF. The DNA for the CDR3 is TGTGCCACCAGTGATGCCGCATCGGGGACAGGGGTGTCTGGCTACACCTTC.

The rearrangement uses TRBV5-1 and TRBJ2-1; a weak D match, TRBD1 (5 bases). The CDR3 sequence is 13 residues long. The V gene lost 4 bases and the J gene lost 4 bases, with 9 bases spanning the gap. The germline V gene has CDR1 SGHRS and CDR2 YFSETQ. Here the CDR3 reads CASSRGTYNEQFF. In nucleotides, the CDR3 is TGCGCCAGCAGCAGGGGAACATACAATGAGCAGTTCTTC.

The rearrangement uses TRBV27 and TRBJ2-3; TRBD2 aligns across 13 bases. CDR3 length: 18 residues. V trimming: 0 bases; J trimming: 4 bases; junction bases outside the gene matches: 7. Germline loops: CDR1 MNHEY, CDR2 SMNVEV (reference sequence). CDR3 sequence: CASSLSAPTSGRSDTQYF. As DNA, the CDR3 is TGTGCCAGCAGTTTATCGGCCCCGACTAGCGGGAGGTCAGATACGCAGTATTTT.

The chain has TRBV6-5 and TRBJ2-3, with 8 positions matching TRBD1. The CDR3 spans 13 residues. With V trimmed by 6 bases and J by 3 bases, 2 bases remained unmatched. Per the germline V gene, CDR1 is MNHEY and CDR2 is SVGAGI. The CDR3 coding sequence is TGTGCCAGCAGAAACAGGGGGACAGATACGCAGTATTTT. Protein sequence: CASRNRGTDTQYF.

The genes are TRBV6-2 or TRBV6-3 and TRBJ1-5, with 7 bases that match TRBD1. Losses at the gene ends were 5 bases for V and 3 bases for J; bases not matched to a gene: 7. Per germline, CDR1 MNHEY and CDR2 SVGEGT. This CDR3 is built from 15 residues. The CDR3: CASSPDRLYNQPQHF. The CDR3 bases are TGTGCCAGCAGTCCGGACAGGTTATACAATCAGCCCCAGCATTTT.

This clone was counted a single time. V is TRBV6-5 and J is TRBJ1-3; 9 bases are shared with TRBD1. Germline V gene sequence: CDR1 MNHEY, CDR2 SVGAGI. Losses at the gene ends were 6 bases for V and 7 bases for J; bases not matched to a gene: 7. The CDR3 loop spans 14 amino acids. CDR3 amino acids: CASSQGTGRNTIYF. CDR3 sequence (DNA): TGTGCCAGCAGCCAGGGGACAGGGCGGAACACCATATATTTT.

J is TRBJ1-1 and V is TRBV5-6, with 7 bases matching TRBD1. The CDR3 is 16 amino acids. The germline V gene encodes CDR1 SGHDT and CDR2 YYEEEE. Trimming took 4 bases from V and 1 from J; bases not matched to a gene: 10. The CDR3 DNA reads TGTGCCAGCAGCCGGGACAGAACCTACAAGAACACTGAAGCTTTCTTT. Protein: CASSRDRTYKNTEAFF.

The chain joins TRBV7-2 to TRBJ2-1; 10 positions agree with TRBD2. Germline loops: CDR1 SGHTA, CDR2 FQGNSA. The junction had 1 base not matched to a gene; V was cut back by 5 bases and J by 0 bases. CDR3 length: 15 residues. CDR3 loop: CASSPSGSSYNEQFF. CDR3 in DNA: TGTGCCAGCAGCCCTAGCGGGAGCTCCTACAATGAGCAGTTCTTC.